This T cell receptor beta chain came from a study of blood T cells in healthy people across ages. The study's findings and limits: Both higher diversity and more naive CD4+ cells marked long-lived donors when set against aged donors. Lack of knowledge of donor CMV status possibly confounded expanded clonotype changes.

The sample holds a few counts of this clonotype. The antigen remains unidentified. Isolating PBMCs gave at least 7 million of these cells per sample. CDR3 length equals 12 residues. V was clipped by 7 bases and J by 6 bases, with 11 bases between them. It was with a sample-barcoded 5' primer and a J-beta primer mix that a second PCR of roughly 6 to 12 cycles was run. TCRdb re-called the 5' RACE reads through MiXCR, storing one row per CDR3 protein. The table shows 850,000 to 1,000,000 distinct CDR3 sequences, with about 51% occurring only once. Sequencing was carried out using blood. The clonotype originates from a woman aged 60-75 years in good health. J is TRBJ2-3 and V is TRBV12-3 or TRBV12-4, with D possibly matching TRBD1 (6 bases). This chain's CDR3 is CASTGARDTQYF. DNA for the CDR3: TGTGCCAGCACAGGGGCTCGGGATACGCAGTATTTT.